The rows below give T cell receptor beta chains drawn from one sample of a study of T cells in Graves' hyperthyroidism and ophthalmopathy. TCRdb analysed the multiplex PCR reads with MiXCR anew, one entry per CDR3 protein. Among approximately 400,000 distinct CDR3 sequences, 15% to 18% were seen once, and the ten largest hold 13% to 15%. Sample: blood. The receptors were gathered from a woman aged 18-35 years with Graves' hyperthyroidism. Each CDR3 is given with its conserved first and last residue. The D gene is left open where the match is weak. For some rows the clone size is stated as once, few or many, or as a class when expanded; others skip it.

len,abundance,v_gene,j_gene,d_gene,CDR3aa,CDR3nt
16,many,TRBV5-5,TRBJ1-5,TRBD1,CASSVGTESGNQPQHF,TGTGCCAGCAGCGTCGGGACAGAGAGTGGGAATCAGCCCCAGCATTTT
15,many,TRBV12-3/TRBV12-4,TRBJ2-2,TRBD2,CASTPAGVLTGELFF,TGTGCCAGCACCCCAGCGGGAGTTCTCACCGGGGAGCTGTTTTTT
13,once,TRBV19,TRBJ2-3,NA,CASSITVPGPQYF,TGTGCCAGTAGTATCACAGTTCCGGGACCGCAGTATTTT
14,many,TRBV3-1,TRBJ2-1,NA,CASSQDLSDNEQFF,TGTGCCAGCAGCCAAGATCTATCGGACAATGAGCAGTTCTTC
16,few,TRBV28,TRBJ1-3,NA,CASSLLLGPTGNTIYF,TGTGCCAGCAGTTTATTACTGGGACCTACTGGAAACACCATATATTTT
15,many,TRBV10-3,TRBJ1-1,NA,CAISERASSNTEAFF,TGTGCCATCAGTGAGAGGGCCTCCTCGAACACTGAAGCTTTCTTT
14,many,TRBV2,TRBJ2-3,NA,CASSPQRAKYTQYF,TGTGCCAGCAGCCCCCAAAGGGCTAAATATACGCAGTATTTT
14,NA,TRBV28,TRBJ2-4,NA,CASSPRGWENIQYF,TGTGCCAGCAGCCCAAGGGGGTGGGAAAACATTCAGTACTTC
14,many,TRBV7-9,TRBJ1-6,TRBD1,CASSSGTGVSPLHF,TGTGCCAGCAGTTCCGGGACAGGCGTTTCACCCCTCCACTTT
15,NA,TRBV20-1,TRBJ2-1,NA,CSAPTPGSSYNEQFF,TGCAGTGCTCCCACCCCGGGGAGCTCCTACAATGAGCAGTTCTTC
13,few,TRBV7-8,TRBJ2-4,TRBD2,CASSFAGENIQYF,TGTGCCAGCAGCTTCGCGGGGGAAAACATTCAGTACTTC
13,many,TRBV12-3/TRBV12-4,TRBJ1-1,NA,CATDSPGDTEAFF,TGTGCCACAGATTCTCCCGGAGATACTGAAGCTTTCTTT
11,many,TRBV11-2,TRBJ2-4,NA,CASGQGNIQYF,TGTGCCAGCGGGCAGGGAAACATTCAGTACTTC
17,many,TRBV7-9,TRBJ2-2,TRBD1,CASSHGQAQKGTGELFF,TGTGCCAGCAGCCATGGACAGGCCCAGAAGGGCACCGGGGAGCTGTTTTTT
13,many,TRBV27,TRBJ1-1,NA,CASKVSLNTEAFF,TGTGCCAGCAAGGTTTCCTTGAACACTGAAGCTTTCTTT
19,few,TRBV28,TRBJ2-7,TRBD2,CASSFSRLTSGRARYEQYF,TGTGCCAGCAGTTTTTCTCGGTTGACTAGCGGGAGGGCCAGGTACGAGCAGTACTTC
16,many,TRBV9,TRBJ2-5,TRBD1,CASSVGGQGSQETQYF,TGTGCCAGCAGCGTAGGGGGACAGGGCTCACAAGAGACCCAGTACTTC
15,NA,TRBV7-8,TRBJ2-7,TRBD1,CASSGVRDRGYEQYF,TGTGCCAGCAGCGGGGTGCGGGACAGGGGATACGAGCAGTACTTC
15,many,TRBV5-1,TRBJ1-1,NA,CASSLNGQANTEAFF,TGCGCCAGCAGCTTGAACGGGCAGGCGAACACTGAAGCTTTCTTT
15,many,TRBV20-1,TRBJ2-7,NA,CSARDSSDRSYEQYF,TGCAGTGCTAGAGATTCCTCCGACAGATCATACGAGCAGTACTTC
16,NA,TRBV19,TRBJ2-6,NA,CASSTNGNSGANVLTF,TGTGCCAGTAGTACGAACGGCAATTCTGGGGCCAACGTCCTGACTTTC
15,many,TRBV3-1,TRBJ2-5,TRBD2,CASSQGTSAQVGQYF,TGTGCCAGCAGCCAAGGGACTAGCGCCCAAGTCGGTCAGTACTTC
15,few,TRBV11-2,TRBJ1-2,TRBD1,CASSLDGTEDYGYTF,TGTGCCAGCAGCTTAGACGGGACAGAGGACTATGGCTACACCTTC
15,NA,TRBV4-1,TRBJ2-4,NA,CASSPLVLAKNIQYF,TGCGCCAGCAGCCCGCTAGTCTTAGCCAAAAACATTCAGTACTTC
14,NA,TRBV4-1,TRBJ1-1,NA,CASSQVGVDGEAFF,TGCGCCAGCAGCCAAGTAGGAGTCGACGGTGAAGCTTTCTTT
16,few,TRBV19,TRBJ2-2,TRBD1,CASSIGGTGDTGELFF,TGTGCCAGTAGTATTGGGGGGACAGGGGACACCGGGGAGCTGTTTTTT
13,many,TRBV28,TRBJ2-7,NA,CASTPPVSYEQYF,TGTGCCAGCACCCCGCCAGTATCCTACGAGCAGTACTTC
14,many,TRBV24-1,TRBJ2-3,NA,CATSAMTGPDTQYF,TGTGCCACCAGTGCCATGACAGGTCCAGATACGCAGTATTTT
15,NA,TRBV5-1,TRBJ1-1,NA,CASSLGGGLYTEAFF,TGCGCCAGCAGCTTGGGGGGGGGGTTGTACACTGAAGCTTTCTTT
14,many,TRBV29-1,TRBJ2-1,TRBD2,CSSQTSGVTNEQFF,TGCAGCTCCCAGACTAGCGGGGTTACAAATGAGCAGTTCTTC
13,NA,TRBV29-1,TRBJ2-5,TRBD2,CSARLAGSETQYF,TGCAGCGCCCGACTAGCGGGATCAGAGACCCAGTACTTC
12,few,TRBV9,TRBJ2-7,NA,CASSPQRYEQYF,TGTGCCAGCAGCCCCCAGCGCTACGAGCAGTACTTC
15,many,TRBV28,TRBJ1-2,NA,CAITQGLLANYGYTF,TGTGCTATAACACAAGGGCTTCTAGCTAACTATGGCTACACCTTC
13,many,TRBV20-1,TRBJ1-5,NA,CSAGGRGRQPQHF,TGCAGTGCTGGGGGGAGGGGCCGACAGCCCCAGCATTTT
13,few,TRBV28,TRBJ1-4,NA,CASMGLTNEKLFF,TGTGCCAGCATGGGGTTAACTAATGAAAAACTGTTTTTT